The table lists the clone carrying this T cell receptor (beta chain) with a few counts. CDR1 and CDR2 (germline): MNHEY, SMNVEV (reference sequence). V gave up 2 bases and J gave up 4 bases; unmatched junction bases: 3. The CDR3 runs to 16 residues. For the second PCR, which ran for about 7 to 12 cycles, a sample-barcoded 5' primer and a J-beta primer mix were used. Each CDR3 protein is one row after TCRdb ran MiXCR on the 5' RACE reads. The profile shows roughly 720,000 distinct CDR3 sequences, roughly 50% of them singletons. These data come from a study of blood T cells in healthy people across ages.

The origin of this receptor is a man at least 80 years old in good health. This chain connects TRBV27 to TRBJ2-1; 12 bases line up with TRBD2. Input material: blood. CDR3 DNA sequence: TGTGCCAGCAGTTTACCCCTAGCGGGAGGGTACAATGAGCAGTTCTTC. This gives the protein CASSLPLAGGYNEQFF.